The clone carrying this T cell receptor beta chain was counted only a few times. This specimen belongs to a study of human T cells and chemical hapten exposure. Looking at the study overall: For the approximately 23-week duration of the study, patients were given weekly doses of diphenylcyclopropenone on the scalp.

TCRdb re-analysed the RACE reads in MiXCR, keeping a single row per CDR3 protein. The repertoire has around 380,000 distinct CDR3 sequences, roughly 4.8% of them found once; the top ten carry under 3%. Noted time point: patch test 1, 2 weeks after DPC sensitization. Treatment of the sample: therapeutic diphenylcyclopropenone sensitization with weekly scalp DPC. The CDR3 contains 16 residues. Germline values: CDR1 KGHDR, CDR2 SFDVKD. V dropped 1 base and J dropped 1; count of bases not matched to a gene: 3. This receptor was identified in a woman aged 45-60 years with alopecia areata. Some clones in this sample may be carry-over from other donors' samples. Specimen: whole blood, collected in connection with sensitization to the hapten diphenylcyclopropenone (DPC). This sequence joins TRBV24-1 and TRBJ1-2; 9 nucleotides line up with TRBD1. CDR3 region: CATSDFDRGGNYGYTF. The DNA for the CDR3 is TGTGCCACCAGTGATTTCGACAGGGGGGGTAACTATGGCTACACCTTC.